The rows below give T cell receptor beta chains drawn from one sample of a study of siplizumab effects on memory and regulatory T cells. The protocol was immunoSEQ multiplex PCR, while the TCRdb copy is restricted to in-frame clones and leaves out a portion. The sample shows under 110,000 clones, around nine tenths of them seen only once. Sequenced input: non-Treg CD4+ T cells sorted from blood. Receptors originate from a human donor in good health. Both conserved end residues are part of each CDR3. A D gene is named only where the DNA matches it firmly. Part of the rows lack a size; the others show once, few, many or a class for expanded clones.

TRBJ2-3,TRBV7-2,.,.,TGTGCCAGCAGCTTAAGGCAGTCCACAGATACGCAGTATTTT,CASSLRQSTDTQYF
TRBJ1-1,TRBV5-1,.,TRBD1,TGCGCCAGCAACCCTTCTGGACAGGGGTACACTGAAGCTTTCTTT,CASNPSGQGYTEAFF
TRBJ2-7,TRBV2,.,TRBD2,TGTGCCAGCAGTGGCGGGAGGTTGTACGAGCAGTACTTC,CASSGGRLYEQYF
TRBJ1-5,TRBV7-2,few,.,TGTGCCAGCAGCTTAGTTCAGGGATTGAATCAGCCCCAGCATTTT,CASSLVQGLNQPQHF
TRBJ1-4,TRBV7-2,.,.,TGTGCCAGCAGCCAAACACTACAGGGATCTGGTGAAAAACTGTTTTTT,CASSQTLQGSGEKLFF
TRBJ2-7,TRBV7-8,.,.,TGTGCCAGCAGCCCGCGGCGGCCTGGAGAGCAGTACTTC,CASSPRRPGEQYF
TRBJ1-5,TRBV6-1,.,.,TGTGCCAGCGCTATCAAACCAAATCAGCCCCAGCATTTT,CASAIKPNQPQHF
TRBJ2-3,TRBV6-1,.,.,TGTGCCAGCAGCTGGAGGTCCCAGGGCGGGGATACGCAGTATTTT,CASSWRSQGGDTQYF
TRBJ2-2,TRBV30,.,.,TGTGCCTGGAGCTTGACTAGAGGGGAGCTGTTTTTT,CAWSLTRGELFF
TRBJ2-5,TRBV25-1,few,.,TGTGCCAGCAGTGGGCAAGAGACCCAGTACTTC,CASSGQETQYF
TRBJ1-3,TRBV27,.,.,TGTGCCAGCAGTTTAATGGCAGTCGGAAACACCATATATTTT,CASSLMAVGNTIYF
TRBJ2-1,TRBV19,.,TRBD2,TGTGCCAGTAGTATCCGGACTAGCGGGATGAACAATGAGCAGTTCTTC,CASSIRTSGMNNEQFF
TRBJ1-2,TRBV5-1,.,TRBD1,TGCGCCAGCAGAGATACAGGGGGCCACTTCTATGGCTACACCTTC,CASRDTGGHFYGYTF
TRBJ2-5,TRBV30,.,.,TGTGCCTGGAGTCAACAGTGGGGGATGACCCAGTACTTC,CAWSQQWGMTQYF